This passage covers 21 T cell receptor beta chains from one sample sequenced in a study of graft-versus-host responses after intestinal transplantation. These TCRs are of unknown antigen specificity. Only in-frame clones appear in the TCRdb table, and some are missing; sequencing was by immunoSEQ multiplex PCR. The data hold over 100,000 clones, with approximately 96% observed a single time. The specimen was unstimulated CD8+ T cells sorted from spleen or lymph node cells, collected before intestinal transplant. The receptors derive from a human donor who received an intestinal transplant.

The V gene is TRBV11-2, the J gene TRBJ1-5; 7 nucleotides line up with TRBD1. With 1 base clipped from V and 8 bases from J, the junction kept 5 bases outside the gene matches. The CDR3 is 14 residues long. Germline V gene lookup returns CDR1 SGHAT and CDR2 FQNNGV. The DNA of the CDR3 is TGTGCCAGCAGCTTAGGACAGGGTGGTGAGCCCCAGCATTTT. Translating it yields CASSLGQGGEPQHF. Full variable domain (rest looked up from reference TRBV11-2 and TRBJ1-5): EAGVAQSPRYKIIEKRQSVAFWCNPISGHATLYWYQQILGQGPKLLIQFQNNGVVDDSQLPKDRFSAERLKGVDSTLKIQPAKLEDSAVYLCASSLGQGGEPQHFGDGTRLSIL.

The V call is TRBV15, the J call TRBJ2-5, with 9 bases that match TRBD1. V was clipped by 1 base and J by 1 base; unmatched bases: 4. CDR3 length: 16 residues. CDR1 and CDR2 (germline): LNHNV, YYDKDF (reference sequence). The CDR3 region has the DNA TGTGCCACCAGCAGAGCGGGGACAGGGCCCCAAGAGACCCAGTACTTC. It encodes CATSRAGTGPQETQYF.

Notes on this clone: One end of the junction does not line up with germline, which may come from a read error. CDR3 loop: CASSLGGNSYGQYF. CDR3 coding DNA: TGTGCCAGCAGCTTAGGCGGGAACTCCTACGGGCAGTACTTC. The chain is built from TRBV7-3 and TRBJ2-7; D is possibly TRBD2 (6 bases). This CDR3 comprises 14 residues. Germline V lookup: CDR1 SGHTA, CDR2 FQGTGA.

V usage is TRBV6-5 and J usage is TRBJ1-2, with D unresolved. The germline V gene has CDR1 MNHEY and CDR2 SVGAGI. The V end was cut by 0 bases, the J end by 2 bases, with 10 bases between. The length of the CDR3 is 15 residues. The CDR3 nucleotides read TGTGCCAGCAGTTACTCCATTGGAGCCAACTATGGCTACACCTTC. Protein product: CASSYSIGANYGYTF.

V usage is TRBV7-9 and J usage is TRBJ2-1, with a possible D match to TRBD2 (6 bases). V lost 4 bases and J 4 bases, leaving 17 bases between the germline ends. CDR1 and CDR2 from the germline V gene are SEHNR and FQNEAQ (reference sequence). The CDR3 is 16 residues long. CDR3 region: CASSSPVSTSYNEQFF. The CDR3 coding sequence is TGTGCCAGCAGCTCACCCGTTTCGACTAGTTACAATGAGCAGTTCTTC.

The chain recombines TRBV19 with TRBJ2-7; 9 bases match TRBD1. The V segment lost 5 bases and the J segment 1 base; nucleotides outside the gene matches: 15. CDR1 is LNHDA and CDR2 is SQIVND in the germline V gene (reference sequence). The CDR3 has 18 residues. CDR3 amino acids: CASSAHPGQGDVSYEQYF. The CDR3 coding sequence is TGTGCCAGTAGTGCACATCCGGGACAGGGTGATGTGTCCTACGAGCAGTACTTC. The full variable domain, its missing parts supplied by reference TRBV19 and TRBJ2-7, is DGGITQSPKYLFRKEGQNVTLSCEQNLNHDAMYWYRQDPGQGLRLIYYSQIVNDFQKGDIAEGYSVSREKKESFPLTVTSAQKNPTAFYLCASSAHPGQGDVSYEQYFGPGTRLTVT.

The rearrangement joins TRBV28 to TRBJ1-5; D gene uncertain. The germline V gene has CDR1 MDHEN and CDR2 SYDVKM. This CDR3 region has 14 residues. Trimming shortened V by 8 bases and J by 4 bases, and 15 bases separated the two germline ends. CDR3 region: CASWITGNNQPQHF. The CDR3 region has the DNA TGTGCCAGCTGGATCACGGGGAATAATCAGCCCCAGCATTTT.

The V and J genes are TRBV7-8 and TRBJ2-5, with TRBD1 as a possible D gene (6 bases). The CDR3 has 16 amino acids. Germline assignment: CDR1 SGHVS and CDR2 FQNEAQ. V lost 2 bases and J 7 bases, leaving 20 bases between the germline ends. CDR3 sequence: CASSLLNSDSRGTQYF. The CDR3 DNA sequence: TGTGCCAGCAGCTTACTAAACTCGGACAGTCGAGGGACCCAGTACTTC.

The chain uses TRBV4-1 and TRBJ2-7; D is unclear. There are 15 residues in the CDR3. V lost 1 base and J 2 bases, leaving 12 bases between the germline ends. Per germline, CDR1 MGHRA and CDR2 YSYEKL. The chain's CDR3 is CASSQVRGTTYEQYF. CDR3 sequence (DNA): TGCGCCAGCAGCCAAGTTCGTGGCACCACCTACGAGCAGTACTTC.

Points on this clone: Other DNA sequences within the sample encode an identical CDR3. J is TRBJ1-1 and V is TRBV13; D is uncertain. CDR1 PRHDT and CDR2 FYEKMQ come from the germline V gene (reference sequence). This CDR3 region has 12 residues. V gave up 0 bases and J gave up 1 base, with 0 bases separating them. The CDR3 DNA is TGTGCCAGCAGCTTAGGGAACACTGAAGCTTTCTTT. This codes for CASSLGNTEAFF.

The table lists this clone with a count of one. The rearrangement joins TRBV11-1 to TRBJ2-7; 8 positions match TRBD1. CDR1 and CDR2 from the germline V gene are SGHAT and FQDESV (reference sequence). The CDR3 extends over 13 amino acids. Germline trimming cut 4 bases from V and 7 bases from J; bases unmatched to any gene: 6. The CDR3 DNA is TGTGCCAGCAGCTCGCAGGGGGCAGGGGAGCAGTACTTC. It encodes CASSSQGAGEQYF.

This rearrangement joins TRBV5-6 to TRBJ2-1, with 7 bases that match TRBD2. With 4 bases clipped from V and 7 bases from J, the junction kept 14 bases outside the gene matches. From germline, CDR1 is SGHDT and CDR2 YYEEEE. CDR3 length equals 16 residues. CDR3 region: CASSPSGEVWENEQFF. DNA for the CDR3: TGTGCCAGCAGCCCCAGCGGGGAGGTTTGGGAGAATGAGCAGTTCTTC. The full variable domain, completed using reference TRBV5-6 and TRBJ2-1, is DAGVTQSPTHLIKTRGQQVTLRCSPKSGHDTVSWYQQALGQGPQFIFQYYEEEERQRGNFPDRFSGHQFPNYSSELNVNALLLGDSALYLCASSPSGEVWENEQFFGPGTRLTVL.

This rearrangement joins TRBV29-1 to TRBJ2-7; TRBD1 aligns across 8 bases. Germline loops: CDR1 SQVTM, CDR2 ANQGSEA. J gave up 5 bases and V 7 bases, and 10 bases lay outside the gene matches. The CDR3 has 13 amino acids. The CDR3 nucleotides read TGCAGCGGGGGACAGGCGAATAGGCACGAGCAGTACTTC. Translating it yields CSGGQANRHEQYF.

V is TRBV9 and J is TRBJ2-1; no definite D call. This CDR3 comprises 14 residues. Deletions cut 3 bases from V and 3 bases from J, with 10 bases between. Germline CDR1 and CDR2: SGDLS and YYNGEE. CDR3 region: CASSDGGYYNEQFF. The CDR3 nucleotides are TGTGCCAGCAGCGACGGCGGTTACTACAATGAGCAGTTCTTC.

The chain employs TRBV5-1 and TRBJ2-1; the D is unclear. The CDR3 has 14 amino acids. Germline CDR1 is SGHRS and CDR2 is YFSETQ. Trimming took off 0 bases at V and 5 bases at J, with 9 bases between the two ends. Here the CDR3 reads CASSLGYANNEQFF. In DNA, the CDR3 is TGCGCCAGCAGCTTGGGGTACGCTAACAATGAGCAGTTCTTC. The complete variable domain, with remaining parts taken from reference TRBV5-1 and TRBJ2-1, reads KAGVTQTPRYLIKTRGQQVTLSCSPISGHRSVSWYQQTPGQGLQFLFEYFSETQRNKGNFPGRFSGRQFSNSRSEMNVSTLELGDSALYLCASSLGYANNEQFFGPGTRLTVL.

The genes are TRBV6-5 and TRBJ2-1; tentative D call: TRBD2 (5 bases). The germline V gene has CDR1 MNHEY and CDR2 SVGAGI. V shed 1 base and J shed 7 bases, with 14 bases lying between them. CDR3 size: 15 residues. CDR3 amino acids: CASSYFDNPGNEQFF. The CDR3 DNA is TGTGCCAGCAGTTACTTTGACAATCCGGGGAATGAGCAGTTCTTC.

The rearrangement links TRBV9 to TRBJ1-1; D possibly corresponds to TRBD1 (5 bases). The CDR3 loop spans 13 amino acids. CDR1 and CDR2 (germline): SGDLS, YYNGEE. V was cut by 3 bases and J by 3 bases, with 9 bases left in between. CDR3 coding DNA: TGTGCCAGCAGCGGAGAGGGGTACACTGAAGCTTTCTTT. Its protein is CASSGEGYTEAFF.

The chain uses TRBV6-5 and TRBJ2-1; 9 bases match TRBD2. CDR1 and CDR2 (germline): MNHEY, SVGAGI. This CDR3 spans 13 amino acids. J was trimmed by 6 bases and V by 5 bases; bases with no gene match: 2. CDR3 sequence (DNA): TGTGCCAGCAGTAAGGGACTAGCCAATGAGCAGTTCTTC. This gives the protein CASSKGLANEQFF.

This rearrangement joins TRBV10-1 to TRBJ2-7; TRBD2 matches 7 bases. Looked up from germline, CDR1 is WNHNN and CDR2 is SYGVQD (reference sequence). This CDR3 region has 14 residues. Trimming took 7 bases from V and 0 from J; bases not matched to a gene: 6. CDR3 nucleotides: TGCGCCAGCATGGCGGGGAGGGCCTCCTACGAGCAGTACTTC. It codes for CASMAGRASYEQYF.

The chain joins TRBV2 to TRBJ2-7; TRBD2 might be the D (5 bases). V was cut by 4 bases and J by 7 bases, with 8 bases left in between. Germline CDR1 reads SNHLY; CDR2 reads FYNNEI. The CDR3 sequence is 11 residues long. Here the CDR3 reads CASSGWREQYF. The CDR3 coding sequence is TGTGCCAGCAGTGGATGGAGGGAGCAGTACTTC.

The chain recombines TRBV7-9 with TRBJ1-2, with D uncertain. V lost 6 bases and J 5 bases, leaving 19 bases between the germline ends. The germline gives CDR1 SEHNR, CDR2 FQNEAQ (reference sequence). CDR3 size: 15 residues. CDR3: CASRDPPPQIYGYTF. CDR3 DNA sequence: TGTGCCAGCAGGGACCCCCCTCCGCAGATTTATGGCTACACCTTC. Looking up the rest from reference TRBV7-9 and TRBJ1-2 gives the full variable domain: DTGVSQNPRHKITKRGQNVTFRCDPISEHNRLYWYRQTLGQGPEFLTYFQNEAQLEKSRLLSDRFSAERPKGSFSTLEIQRTEQGDSAMYLCASRDPPPQIYGYTFGSGTRLTVV.